This T cell receptor beta chain was recovered during a study of T-cell reconstitution after alpha-beta-depleted transplantation in children. Study-wide results and caveats: About two months after transplant, alpha-beta T cells reportedly came from several hundred expanded graft clones.

This clonotype was seen repeatedly, ten times or more. Its specificity is unknown. CDR3 length: 14 amino acids. V was cut by 6 bases and J by 7 bases, with 19 bases left in between. Per germline, CDR1 SSHAT and CDR2 FNYEAQ (reference sequence). Preparation of the TCRbeta library involved a method that used unique molecular identifiers. A single record per CDR3 protein comes from TCRdb applying MiXCR to the PCR reads. This table holds 540,000 or so distinct CDR3 sequences, under 30% found once. The source material was PBMCs, mostly from graft donor cells, sampled 360 days after TCRalphabeta/CD19-depleted stem cell transplant. The chain carries TRBV7-7 and TRBJ2-7; no clear D. The clonotype was recovered from a boy under three years old who had a stem cell transplant for acute myeloid leukemia, so the T cells may come from the graft donor. CDR3 DNA sequence: TGTGCCAGCAGAAATCGTTCGACCGAAGGGGAGCAGTACGTC. Amino acids: CASRNRSTEGEQYV.